This T cell receptor (beta chain) was found in a study of OX40 agonist ivuxolimab in advanced cancers. Study as a whole: Prior checkpoint blockade (anti-PD-1, anti-PD-L1 or anti-CTLA-4) was permitted; around 37% had it.

Using immunoSEQ multiplex PCR, the repertoire was profiled, and TCRdb retains in-frame clones only, with some absent. Altogether 85,000 to 95,000 clones are present, roughly 87% being singletons, with the ten largest covering under 0.4%. This CDR3 region has 19 residues. The V end lost 2 bases, the J end lost 0 bases, and 19 bases lay between the germline ends. Germline V CDR1 and CDR2: MNHEY, SMNVEV (reference sequence). Study observations and caveats: In the 0.1-3.0 mg/kg groups, partial responders showed among the lowest expansion.

With respect to this clone: Its antigen remains unidentified.

The V call is TRBV27, the J call TRBJ1-4, with a tentative D call TRBD1 (5 bases). The sample consisted of CD4+ or CD8+ T cells sorted from blood, taken in a trial of the OX40 agonist ivuxolimab. The TCR originated in an adult with an advanced solid tumor such as melanoma, head and neck, liver or kidney cancer. CDR3 nucleotide sequence: TGTGCCAGCAGTTTAAGGGTCCCGGGACTAACCACAACTAATGAAAAACTGTTTTTT. Protein: CASSLRVPGLTTTNEKLFF.